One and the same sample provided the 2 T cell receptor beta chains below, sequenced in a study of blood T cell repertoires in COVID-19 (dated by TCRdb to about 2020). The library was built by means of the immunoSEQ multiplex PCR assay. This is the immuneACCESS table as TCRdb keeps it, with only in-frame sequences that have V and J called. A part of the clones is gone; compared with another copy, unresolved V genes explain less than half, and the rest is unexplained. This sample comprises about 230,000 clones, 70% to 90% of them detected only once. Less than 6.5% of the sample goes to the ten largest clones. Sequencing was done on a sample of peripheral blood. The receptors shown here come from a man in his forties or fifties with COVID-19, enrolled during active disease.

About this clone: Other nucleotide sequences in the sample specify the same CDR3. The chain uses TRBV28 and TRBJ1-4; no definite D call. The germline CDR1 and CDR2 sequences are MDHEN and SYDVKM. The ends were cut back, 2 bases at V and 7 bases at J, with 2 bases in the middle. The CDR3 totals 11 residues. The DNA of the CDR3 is TGTGCCAGCAGTTTACGTGAAAAACTGTTTTTT. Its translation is CASSLREKLFF.

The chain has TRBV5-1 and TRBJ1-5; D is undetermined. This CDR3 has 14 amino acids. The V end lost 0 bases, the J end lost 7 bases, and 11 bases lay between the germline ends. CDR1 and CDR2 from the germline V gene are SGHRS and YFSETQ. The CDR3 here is CASSLEHPGQPQHF. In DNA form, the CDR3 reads TGCGCCAGCAGCTTGGAACACCCCGGGCAGCCCCAGCATTTT.